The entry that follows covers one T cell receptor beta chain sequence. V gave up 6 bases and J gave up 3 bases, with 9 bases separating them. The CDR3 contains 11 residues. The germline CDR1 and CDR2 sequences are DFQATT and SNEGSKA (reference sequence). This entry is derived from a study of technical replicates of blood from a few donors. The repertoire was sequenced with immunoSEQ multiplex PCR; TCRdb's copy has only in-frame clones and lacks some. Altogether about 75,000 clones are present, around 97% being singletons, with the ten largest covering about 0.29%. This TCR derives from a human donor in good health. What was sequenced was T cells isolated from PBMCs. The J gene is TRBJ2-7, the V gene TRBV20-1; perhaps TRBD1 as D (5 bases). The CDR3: CSAQTGYEQYF. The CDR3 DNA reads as TGCAGTGCCCAAACAGGCTACGAGCAGTACTTC.